The 31 T cell receptor beta chains below all came from one sample that was sequenced in a study of T cell responses to AZD1222 COVID-19 vaccine. Assay: immunoSEQ multiplex PCR; the TCRdb copy retains only in-frame clones and omits some. Seen here are tens of thousands of clones, under 95% observed once, and the top ten hold 6.3%. The material was peripheral blood, obtained 28 days after the second dose of the MenACWY control vaccine. The receptors stem from an adult who received the MenACWY meningococcal vaccine as a control.

This clone was detected only once. The chain has TRBV11-2 and TRBJ1-4, with unresolved D. CDR1 SGHAT and CDR2 FQNNGV come from the germline V gene. Trimming took off 2 bases at V and 6 bases at J, with 7 bases between the two ends. This CDR3 region has 13 residues. CDR3 residues: CASSLTRYEKLFF. In DNA form, the CDR3 reads TGTGCCAGCAGCTTAACTCGGTATGAAAAACTGTTTTTT.

J is TRBJ1-1 and V is TRBV2; D is ambiguous. The germline V gene has CDR1 SNHLY and CDR2 FYNNEI. The CDR3 spans 13 residues. Trimming took off 6 bases at V and 4 bases at J, with 12 bases between the two ends. CDR3 DNA sequence: TGTGCCAGCAGGCTCGAGGATGTCACTGAAGCTTTCTTT. Encoded protein: CASRLEDVTEAFF. The full variable domain, its missing parts supplied by reference TRBV2 and TRBJ1-1, is EPEVTQTPSHQVTQMGQEVILRCVPISNHLYFYWYRQILGQKVEFLVSFYNNEISEKSEIFDDQFSVERPDGSNFTLKIRSTKLEDSAMYFCASRLEDVTEAFFGQGTRLTVV.

The chain couples TRBV19 to TRBJ2-7, with TRBD2 identical over 9 bases. Germline V gene data show CDR1 as LNHDA and CDR2 as SQIVND (reference sequence). The trim removed 1 base at V and 2 bases at J, leaving 3 bases unmatched. This CDR3 comprises 15 residues. The CDR3 here is CASSIGLAGPYEQYF. The DNA of the CDR3 is TGTGCCAGTAGTATAGGGCTAGCGGGGCCCTACGAGCAGTACTTC.

The chain is built from TRBV6-5 and TRBJ1-2; a weak D match, TRBD1 (5 bases). Germline V CDR1 and CDR2: MNHEY, SVGAGI. The CDR3 totals 13 residues. V lost 4 bases to trimming and J lost 4 bases, with 10 bases between them. The CDR3 DNA reads as TGTGCCAGCAGTTTCTCACAGGCCTATGGCTACACCTTC. Translated, it gives CASSFSQAYGYTF.

This clone is a singleton in its sample. As DNA, the CDR3 is TGTGCCACCCCTAGGGTCCTACCGACAGGGGGAAAAACAGATACGCAGTATTTT. Its protein is CATPRVLPTGGKTDTQYF. The chain carries TRBV24-1 and TRBJ2-3; TRBD1 aligns across 9 bases. CDR1 and CDR2 (germline): KGHDR, SFDVKD. Unmatched junction bases numbered 18, after V lost 9 bases and J lost 3 bases. The CDR3 extends over 18 amino acids.

This chain connects TRBV24-1 to TRBJ1-2; D is undetermined. Trimming stripped 4 bases from V and 4 bases from J, with 9 bases between. The CDR3 has 13 residues. Per the germline V gene, CDR1 is KGHDR and CDR2 is SFDVKD. The CDR3 sequence is CATSESGFYGYTF. The CDR3 nucleotides read TGTGCCACCAGTGAATCTGGGTTCTATGGCTACACCTTC.

This chain joins TRBV25-1 and TRBJ1-2; the match to TRBD1 covers 8 bases. V shed 4 bases, J shed 6 bases, and the junction held 16 bases outside the gene matches. CDR1 is MGHDK, CDR2 SYGVNS, per germline. The CDR3 consists of 17 residues. The CDR3 here is CASSGGGTTGVTHGYTF. CDR3 sequence (DNA): TGTGCCAGCAGTGGGGGGGGAACGACAGGGGTTACTCATGGCTACACCTTC.

The chain joins TRBV6-1 to TRBJ1-5; no clear D gene. Deletions cut 3 bases from V and 7 bases from J, with 16 bases between. The CDR3 has 15 residues. Germline V gene sequence: CDR1 MNHNS, CDR2 SASEGT. The CDR3 loop reads CASSDKMGGWQPQHF. CDR3 nucleotides: TGTGCCAGCAGTGATAAGATGGGTGGATGGCAGCCCCAGCATTTT.

V usage is TRBV7-3 and J usage is TRBJ2-6; tentatively, D is TRBD1 (6 bases). This CDR3 has 20 residues. Germline lookup yields CDR1 SGHTA and CDR2 FQGTGA. Trimming removed 2 bases at V and 0 bases at J, with 20 bases between. The CDR3 protein is CASSLRSRTERDSGANVLTF. The CDR3 nucleotides are TGTGCCAGCAGCTTACGCTCACGGACAGAGAGAGACTCTGGGGCCAACGTCCTGACTTTC.

The V call is TRBV30, the J call TRBJ2-4; 7 nucleotides match TRBD2. J was trimmed by 8 bases and V by 0 bases; bases with no gene match: 7. This CDR3 contains 14 residues. CDR1 is GTSNPN, CDR2 SVGIG, per germline (reference sequence). The CDR3 protein is CAWSVGAGRDIQYF. DNA of the CDR3: TGTGCCTGGAGTGTTGGGGCAGGGAGGGACATTCAGTACTTC.

The chain joins TRBV10-2 to TRBJ1-2; 8 nucleotides line up with TRBD1. CDR3 size: 13 residues. CDR1 and CDR2 from the germline V gene are WSHSY and SAAADI. V dropped 2 bases and J dropped 12; count of bases not matched to a gene: 8. The CDR3 is CASSEVRGQGDTF. The CDR3 DNA is TGCGCCAGCAGTGAGGTCAGGGGGCAAGGGGACACCTTC.

As DNA, the CDR3 is TGTGCCAGCTCACCATCTGACAATCAGCCCCAGCATTTT. It is translated as CASSPSDNQPQHF. The genes are TRBV18 and TRBJ1-5; unclear D gene. The V gene's germline CDR1 is KGHSH and CDR2 LQKENI. This CDR3 has 13 amino acids. V was trimmed by 2 bases and J by 3 bases, leaving 5 bases between them.

V is TRBV9 and J is TRBJ1-4; 7 bases line up with TRBD1. The CDR3 length is 13 residues. J gave up 10 bases and V 2 bases, and 5 bases lay outside the gene matches. The germline CDR1 and CDR2 sequences are SGDLS and YYNGEE. The CDR3 loop reads CASSVNSGGKLFF. The CDR3 DNA follows: TGTGCCAGCAGCGTCAATTCAGGGGGAAAACTGTTTTTT.

This clone was found once. This sequence joins TRBV4-3 and TRBJ2-2; D may be TRBD2 (5 bases). V lost 4 bases and J lost 0, with 15 bases in between. CDR3 length equals 17 residues. Germline loops: CDR1 LGHNA, CDR2 YSLEER. CDR3 DNA sequence: TGCGCCAGCAGCCGCCGGACTTTAGGCGCGAACACCGGGGAGCTGTTTTTT. As protein: CASSRRTLGANTGELFF.

The chain is built from TRBV6-6 and TRBJ2-7; D gene unclear. The V end was cut by 5 bases, the J end by 1 base, with 9 bases between. The CDR3 runs to 13 residues. Looked up from germline, CDR1 is MNHNY and CDR2 is SVGAGI (reference sequence). The chain's CDR3 is CASSVRESYEQYF. CDR3 DNA: TGTGCCAGCAGTGTACGTGAGTCCTACGAGCAGTACTTC.

This clone was found once. The chain employs TRBV28 and TRBJ2-1, with D uncertain. The V and J ends lost 10 bases and 9 bases respectively, with 13 bases between them. CDR1 is MDHEN and CDR2 is SYDVKM in the germline V gene. CDR3 length: 11 amino acids. The CDR3 DNA is TGTGCCACGACTGGATTCCGTGAGCAGTTCTTC. Encoded protein: CATTGFREQFF.

This clone appeared a few times. The rearrangement links TRBV10-1 to TRBJ1-5, with D perhaps matching TRBD1 (5 bases). The germline V gene has CDR1 WNHNN and CDR2 SYGVQD (reference sequence). This CDR3 spans 12 amino acids. Trimming removed 4 bases from V and 6 bases from J, with 7 bases in between. CDR3 sequence: CASSGGLQPQHF. Here the CDR3 DNA reads TGCGCCAGCAGTGGGGGACTTCAGCCCCAGCATTTT.

CDR3 in DNA: TGTGCCAGCTCACGATCCTTATACGGAAGTGAGCAGTTCTTC. Translated: CASSRSLYGSEQFF. The chain has TRBV18 and TRBJ2-1, with D uncertain. Trimming took 4 bases from V and 9 from J, leaving 16 bases between them. The length of the CDR3 is 14 residues. The germline CDR1 and CDR2 sequences are KGHSH and LQKENI. The variable domain in full, completed from reference TRBV18 and TRBJ2-1, reads NAGVMQNPRHLVRRRGQEARLRCSPMKGHSHVYWYRQLPEEGLKFMVYLQKENIIDESGMPKERFSAEFPKEGPSILRIQQVVRGDSAAYFCASSRSLYGSEQFFGPGTRLTVL.

The chain uses TRBV19 and TRBJ1-2, with TRBD1 matching over 8 bases. Germline-derived CDR1 and CDR2 are LNHDA and SQIVND (reference sequence). CDR3 size: 14 residues. V was clipped by 4 bases and J by 8 bases; unmatched bases: 9. This CDR3 reads CASSTLGQGNGYTF. CDR3 in DNA: TGTGCCAGTAGTACCCTCGGACAGGGAAACGGCTACACCTTC.

V is TRBV28 and J is TRBJ1-1, with unresolved D. This CDR3 is built from 15 residues. The germline V gene encodes CDR1 MDHEN and CDR2 SYDVKM. Trimming cost V 4 bases and J 1 base, with 13 bases left between them. The CDR3 DNA reads as TGTGCCAGCAGTTCCCTAGCGGATGGGAACACTGAAGCTTTCTTT. Amino acid sequence: CASSSLADGNTEAFF.

The chain recombines TRBV29-1 with TRBJ1-1; D gene uncertain. The V gene's germline CDR1 is SQVTM and CDR2 ANQGSEA. The CDR3 is made up of 15 amino acids. The V end lost 4 bases, the J end lost 1 base, and 16 bases lay between the germline ends. CDR3 in amino acids: CSVAGLDGKNTEAFF. CDR3 nucleotides: TGCAGCGTTGCTGGCTTGGACGGGAAGAACACTGAAGCTTTCTTT.

The sample holds one count of this clone. The chain uses TRBV29-1 and TRBJ2-7; 10 bases are shared with TRBD2. The CDR3 covers 13 residues. CDR1 and CDR2 (germline): SQVTM, ANQGSEA. V shed 6 bases, J shed 4 bases, and the junction held 6 bases outside the gene matches. The CDR3 DNA reads TGCAGCGTCGTAGCGGGAGGCCCGTACGAGCAGTACTTC. This translates into CSVVAGGPYEQYF.

The J gene is TRBJ2-2, the V gene TRBV25-1, with D hard to call. This CDR3 region has 16 residues. The V end lost 3 bases, the J end lost 1 base, and 12 bases lay between the germline ends. The germline gives CDR1 MGHDK, CDR2 SYGVNS. CDR3 coding DNA: TGTGCCAGCAGTGATCCCCTGACTGAGAACACCGGGGAGCTGTTTTTT. Protein sequence: CASSDPLTENTGELFF. The full variable domain, in which reference TRBV25-1 and TRBJ2-2 provide the parts outside the CDR3, is EADIYQTPRYLVIGTGKKITLECSQTMGHDKMYWYQQDPGMELHLIHYSYGVNSTEKGDLSSESTVSRIRTEHFPLTLESARPSHTSQYLCASSDPLTENTGELFFGEGSRLTVL.

V is TRBV6-6 and J is TRBJ1-1; D unresolved. The CDR3 is made up of 13 amino acids. Germline CDR1 is MNHNY and CDR2 is SVGAGI (reference sequence). V lost 2 bases and J 3 bases, leaving 7 bases between the germline ends. The CDR3 nucleotides read TGTGCCAGCAGTTACACCACTGACACTGAAGCTTTCTTT. Amino acids: CASSYTTDTEAFF.

V is TRBV7-2 and J is TRBJ2-1; a weak D match, TRBD1 (6 bases). With 1 base removed from V and 4 bases from J, the gap between germline ends came to 14 bases. This CDR3 is built from 16 residues. The germline V gene encodes CDR1 SGHTA and CDR2 FQGNSA. CDR3 nucleotides: TGTGCCAGCAGCTTAGGAGGGCAGGGGTTGTACAATGAGCAGTTCTTC. It specifies CASSLGGQGLYNEQFF.

The rearrangement joins TRBV11-2 to TRBJ1-5, with D tentatively TRBD1 (6 bases). Germline-derived CDR1 and CDR2 are SGHAT and FQNNGV. V lost 6 bases and J lost 2, with 11 bases in between. The CDR3 totals 14 residues. CDR3 sequence reads: CASSQGFGNQPQHF. CDR3 nucleotide sequence: TGTGCCAGCAGTCAGGGGTTTGGCAATCAGCCCCAGCATTTT.

The genes are TRBV10-2 and TRBJ2-1; 7 bases map to TRBD1. Germline V gene sequence: CDR1 WSHSY, CDR2 SAAADI. The CDR3 is 12 amino acids. The J segment lost 9 bases and the V segment lost 5 bases, leaving 4 bases of the junction unmatched. CDR3 protein: CASSFGTAEQFF. The DNA for the CDR3 is TGCGCCAGCAGTTTTGGGACAGCTGAGCAGTTCTTC.

The gene calls are TRBV5-1 and TRBJ1-6, with 7 bases fitting TRBD1. The CDR3 consists of 15 residues. V gave up 4 bases and J gave up 5 bases; unmatched junction bases: 6. Germline V CDR1 and CDR2: SGHRS, YFSETQ. The CDR3 coding sequence is TGCGCCAGCAGCCCCGGGACAGCGAATAATTCACCCCTCCACTTT. This sequence encodes CASSPGTANNSPLHF.

This chain connects TRBV5-4 to TRBJ2-1, with 7 nucleotides matching TRBD2. Germline CDR1 and CDR2: SGHNT and YYREEE (reference sequence). CDR3 size: 16 residues. The V segment lost 4 bases and the J segment 2 bases; nucleotides outside the gene matches: 9. The CDR3 DNA reads as TGTGCCAGCAGCCCCGGCGGGAGCCGCGCCTACAATGAGCAGTTCTTC. It specifies CASSPGGSRAYNEQFF.

This sequence joins TRBV6-5 and TRBJ1-6; D is unresolved. CDR3 size: 14 residues. Per germline, CDR1 MNHEY and CDR2 SVGAGI. Trimming took 10 bases from V and 3 from J, leaving 13 bases between them. This chain's CDR3 is CATLGGVYNSPLHF. CDR3 DNA: TGTGCCACCCTCGGAGGCGTCTATAATTCACCCCTCCACTTT.

This sequence joins TRBV6-2 or TRBV6-3 and TRBJ2-1; unclear D gene. Between the trimmed V and J ends, which lost 6 bases and 0 bases, there was a span of 12 bases. This CDR3 has 15 amino acids. The germline gives CDR1 MNHEY, CDR2 SVGEGT. This CDR3 reads CASSRSSSSYNEQFF. The DNA of the CDR3 is TGTGCCAGCAGCCGGAGTTCGAGCTCCTACAATGAGCAGTTCTTC.